This T cell receptor (beta chain) was found in a study of identical twins. General observations from the study: Conclusions leaned on cross-sectional statistical analysis and did not track the same donors over time.

Germline values: CDR1 MNHNY, CDR2 SVGAGI (reference sequence). Trimming removed 5 bases from V and 10 bases from J, with 11 bases in between. The CDR3 totals 11 residues. In TCRdb, the 5' RACE reads were re-called with MiXCR into one record per CDR3 protein. The sample has roughly 260,000 distinct CDR3 sequences, about 14% seen once. Only healthy Caucasians were enrolled as donors. A few counts support this clonotype. Antigen unknown. The clonotype was recovered from a young woman in good health. The sequencing input was memory (CD45RO+) T cells sorted from blood. The chain carries TRBV6-6 and TRBJ1-1; D call uncertain. Here the CDR3 DNA reads TGTGCCAGCAGTCGGGCCGGTCGAGCTTTCTTT. As protein: CASSRAGRAFF.